This TCR beta chain was documented in a study of cytomegalovirus exposure and HLA in healthy donors. The CDR3 has 16 amino acids. Germline lookup yields CDR1 SEHNR and CDR2 FQNEAQ (reference sequence). A multiplex PCR was run with 60 Vbeta primers and 13 Jbeta primers. Only in-frame clones appear in the TCRdb table, and some are missing; sequencing was by immunoSEQ multiplex PCR. The repertoire has some 150,000 clones, 75% to 85% of them found once; the top ten carry roughly 0.99%. General study findings and limits: For TCR beta chains, V- and J-gene trimming was later linked to a missense DCLRE1C variant. Reports indicate that TCR beta sequences accurately predicted the HLA-A and HLA-B alleles of most subjects.

With respect to this clone: Its cognate antigen is unknown. A read error may account for a junction end that differs from germline.

The chain combines TRBV7-9 with TRBJ1-2, with D possibly being TRBD1 (5 bases). Sequenced sample: PBMCs. The sequence was collected from a male donor in good health and CMV-seronegative. For the CDR3, the DNA is TGTTCCAGCAGACCAAACGAGGACACAGATAACTATGGCTACACCTTC. This sequence encodes CSSRPNEDTDNYGYTF.